This T cell receptor (beta chain) was recorded in a study of blood T cell repertoires in COVID-19. Study summary: Acute and convalescent COVID-19 samples came from the United States, Italy and Spain.

Germline-derived CDR1 and CDR2 are MNHEY and SVGAGI. This CDR3 contains 13 residues. The V end lost 6 bases, the J end lost 3 bases, and 12 bases lay between the germline ends. Sequencing was performed with immunoSEQ multiplex PCR; in TCRdb, only in-frame clones are kept and a portion is missing. The sample lists about 170,000 clones, around four fifths occurring once. The sequence derives from a woman of 80 years or more with COVID-19, enrolled during active disease. Sequencing was carried out using peripheral blood. The chain links TRBV6-5 to TRBJ2-7, with D perhaps matching TRBD1 (7 bases). The CDR3 sequence: CASRRDSNYEQYF. CDR3 nucleotide sequence: TGTGCCAGCAGGCGGGACAGTAACTACGAGCAGTACTTC.